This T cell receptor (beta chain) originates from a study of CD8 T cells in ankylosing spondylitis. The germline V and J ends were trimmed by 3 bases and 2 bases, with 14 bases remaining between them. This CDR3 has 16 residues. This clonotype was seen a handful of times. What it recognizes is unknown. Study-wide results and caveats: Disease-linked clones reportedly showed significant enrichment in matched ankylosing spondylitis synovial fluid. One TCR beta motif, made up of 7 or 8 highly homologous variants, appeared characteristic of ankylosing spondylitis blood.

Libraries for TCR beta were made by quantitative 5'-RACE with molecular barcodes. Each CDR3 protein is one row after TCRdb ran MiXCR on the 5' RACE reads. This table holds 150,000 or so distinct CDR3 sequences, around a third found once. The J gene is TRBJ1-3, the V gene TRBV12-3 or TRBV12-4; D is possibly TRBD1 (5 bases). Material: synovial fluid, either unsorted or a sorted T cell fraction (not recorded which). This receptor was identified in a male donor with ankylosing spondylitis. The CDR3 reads CASSFGGKGTGNTIYF. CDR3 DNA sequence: TGTGCCAGCAGTTTTGGGGGGAAAGGGACTGGAAACACCATATATTTT.